The TCR beta chain described here comes from a study of blood T cell repertoires in COVID-19. About the study: Sample material is recorded as cDNA or gDNA derived from T cells, B-cell-depleted T cells, or PBMCs.

TCRdb keeps only in-frame clones here, not all; method: immunoSEQ multiplex PCR. The sample consists of 90,000 to 150,000 clones, around 85% of them appearing once. Germline loops: CDR1 MNHEY, CDR2 SMNVEV (reference sequence). Trimming took 5 bases from V and 2 from J, leaving 10 bases between them. The CDR3 is 13 residues long. This sequence joins TRBV27 and TRBJ2-7, with TRBD1 as a possible D gene (5 bases). The sequence was collected from a man between 60 and 75 years old with acute or convalescent COVID-19. The sample comprised peripheral blood. DNA for the CDR3: TGTGCCAGCAGTGGCCAGGGCCCCTACGAGCAGTACTTC. It specifies CASSGQGPYEQYF.